This T cell receptor beta chain is from a study of blood T cell repertoires in COVID-19. Produced via immunoSEQ multiplex PCR; TCRdb's table is partial and in-frame only. The table includes about 190,000 clones, about 81% detected once. Germline V lookup: CDR1 MDHEN, CDR2 SYDVKM. With 2 bases removed from V and 1 base from J, the gap between germline ends came to 7 bases. CDR3 length equals 14 residues. The sequenced sample was PBMCs or T cells enriched from blood (not recorded which). The receptor was isolated from a woman under 40 who had recovered from COVID-19. The chain carries TRBV28 and TRBJ2-3; a weak D match, TRBD2 (6 bases). The CDR3 protein is CASSLAGRTDTQYF. The CDR3 nucleotides read TGTGCCAGCAGTTTAGCGGGACGCACAGATACGCAGTATTTT.